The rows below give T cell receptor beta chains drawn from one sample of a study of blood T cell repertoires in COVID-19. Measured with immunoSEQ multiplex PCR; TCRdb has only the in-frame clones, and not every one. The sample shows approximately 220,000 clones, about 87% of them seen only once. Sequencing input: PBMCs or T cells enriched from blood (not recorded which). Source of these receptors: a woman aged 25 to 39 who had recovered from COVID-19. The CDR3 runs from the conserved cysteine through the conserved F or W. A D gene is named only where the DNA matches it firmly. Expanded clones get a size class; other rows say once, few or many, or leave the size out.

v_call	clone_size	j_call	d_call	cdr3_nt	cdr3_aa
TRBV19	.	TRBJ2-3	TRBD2	TGTGCCAGTAGTATAGGCGTGACTAGCGGACGCACAGATACGCAGTATTTT	CASSIGVTSGRTDTQYF
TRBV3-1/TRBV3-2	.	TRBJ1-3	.	TGTGCCAGCAGCCAAGATATAGGGGCAATCGGAAACACCATATATTTT	CASSQDIGAIGNTIYF
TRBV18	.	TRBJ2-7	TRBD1	TGTGCCAGCTCACCGGGGACAGGGAGCTACGAGCAGTACTTC	CASSPGTGSYEQYF
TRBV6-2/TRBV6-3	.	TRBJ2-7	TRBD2	TGTGCCAGCAGTTTCTCCGTAGCGGGGGACCTCTACGAGCAGTACTTC	CASSFSVAGDLYEQYF
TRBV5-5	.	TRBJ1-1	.	TGTGCCAGCAGCTTGGTTCTGGCGACAGCCGAAGCTTTCTTT	CASSLVLATAEAFF
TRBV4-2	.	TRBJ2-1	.	TGTGCCAGCAGCCAAGAAGGGGGGGCAACTAGTGATGAGCAGTTCTTC	CASSQEGGATSDEQFF
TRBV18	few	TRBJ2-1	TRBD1	TGTGCCAGCTCACAACAGGGGGCTATTGAGCAGTTCTTC	CASSQQGAIEQFF
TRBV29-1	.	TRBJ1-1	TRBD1	TGCAGCGTTGCTGGGGACAGGGGTCCTGTCACTGAAGCTTTCTTT	CSVAGDRGPVTEAFF
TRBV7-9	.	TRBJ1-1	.	TGTGCCAGCAGCTCCTCTGGACAGCGCACTGAAGCTTTCTTT	CASSSSGQRTEAFF
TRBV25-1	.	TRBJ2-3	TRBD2	TGTGCCAGCAGTGACCCCAAAGGACTAGCGGGAGGAGATACGCAGTATTTT	CASSDPKGLAGGDTQYF
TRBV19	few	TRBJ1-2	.	TGTGCCAGTAGTATAGCACAGTACTATGGCTACACCTTC	CASSIAQYYGYTF
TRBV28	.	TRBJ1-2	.	TGTGCCAGCAGTGCGGGAGAACAGGGAATCAATGGCTACACCTTC	CASSAGEQGINGYTF
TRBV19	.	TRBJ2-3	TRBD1	TGTGCCAGTAGTACCCTACTTCCGACAGGGGGCCCAAATACGCAGTATTTT	CASSTLLPTGGPNTQYF
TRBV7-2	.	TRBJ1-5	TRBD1	TGTGCCAGCAGCCCTAGGGGGACAGGGGGAAATCAGCCCCAGCATTTT	CASSPRGTGGNQPQHF
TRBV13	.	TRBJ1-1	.	TGTGCCAGCAGCTTAGTGCAGGGCAAAGGGACTGAAGCTTTCTTT	CASSLVQGKGTEAFF
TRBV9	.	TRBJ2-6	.	TGTGCCAGCAGCGCAGGGCCCGGGGCCAACGTCCTGACTTTC	CASSAGPGANVLTF
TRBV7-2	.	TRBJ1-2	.	TGTGCCAGCAGCTTAGGCGCGGGCTCCTATGGCTACACCTTC	CASSLGAGSYGYTF
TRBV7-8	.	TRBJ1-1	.	TGTGCCAGCAGCTTAGTTTTTCAGGAGGTCTGGGGCACTGAAGCTTTCTTT	CASSLVFQEVWGTEAFF
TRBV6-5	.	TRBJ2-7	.	TGTGCCAGCAGTTACTCGGTGACAGGCTCCTACGAGCAGTACTTC	CASSYSVTGSYEQYF
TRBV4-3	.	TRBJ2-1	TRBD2	TGCGCCAGCAGCCCTCCGGGACTAGGGTGGAATGAGCAGTTCTTC	CASSPPGLGWNEQFF
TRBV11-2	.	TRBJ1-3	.	TGTGCCAGCAGCCCTAGGGGTTCCTCTGGAAACACCATATATTTT	CASSPRGSSGNTIYF
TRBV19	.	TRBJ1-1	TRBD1	TGTGCCAGTAGTATATCCCCACAGGGGCACACTGAAGCTTTCTTT	CASSISPQGHTEAFF
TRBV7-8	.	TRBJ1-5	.	TGTGCCAGCAGCCTACAGGGTAGACAGCCCCAGCATTTT	CASSLQGRQPQHF
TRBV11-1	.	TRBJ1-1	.	TGTGCCAGCAGCTTACTGGGGGCAGAAGCTTTCTTT	CASSLLGAEAFF
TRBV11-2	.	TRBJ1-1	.	TGTGCCAGCAGCTTACAGGGGTGGAACACTGAAGCTTTCTTT	CASSLQGWNTEAFF
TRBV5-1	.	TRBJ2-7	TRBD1	TGCGCCAGCAGCCTCCGGGACAGGGCCTACGAGCAGTACTTC	CASSLRDRAYEQYF
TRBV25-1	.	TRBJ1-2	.	TGTGCCAGCAGTCGAGACTATGGCTACACCTTC	CASSRDYGYTF
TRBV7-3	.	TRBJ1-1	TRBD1	TGTGCCAGCAGCTTGGACGGGACAGGAGACACTGAAGCTTTCTTT	CASSLDGTGDTEAFF
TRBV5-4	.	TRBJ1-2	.	TGTGCCAGCAGCTTGGACGTGGGGCAGTTGAACTATGGCTACACCTTC	CASSLDVGQLNYGYTF
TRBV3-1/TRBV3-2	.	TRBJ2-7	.	TGTGCCAGCAGCCAAGATGGGTTCGGGGAAGCCTACGAGCAGTACTTC	CASSQDGFGEAYEQYF
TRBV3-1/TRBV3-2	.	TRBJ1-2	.	TGTGCCAGCAGCCAAGGAGCTAGTTATGGCTACACCTTC	CASSQGASYGYTF
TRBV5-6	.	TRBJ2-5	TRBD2	TGTGCCAGCAGCTTGTTTTTTACTAGCGGCCAAGAGACCCAGTACTTC	CASSLFFTSGQETQYF
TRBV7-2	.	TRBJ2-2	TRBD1	TGTGCCAGCAGGACAGGGGAGACCGGGGAGCTGTTTTTT	CASRTGETGELFF
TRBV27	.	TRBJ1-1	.	TGTGCCAGCAGTTACGCCCGGGGGGGGGCGTTATCTGAAGCTTTCTTT	CASSYARGGALSEAFF
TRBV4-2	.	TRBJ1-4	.	TGTGCCAGCAGCCAAGAATTGACGGGGGAAAAACTGTTTTTT	CASSQELTGEKLFF
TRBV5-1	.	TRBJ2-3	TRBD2	TGCGCCAGCAGCATTCGACTAGCGGGGGGGCCGAGCACAGATACGCAGTATTTT	CASSIRLAGGPSTDTQYF
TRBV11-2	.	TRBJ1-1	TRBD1	TGTGCCAGCAGCTCTACAGGGGACACTGAAGCTTTCTTT	CASSSTGDTEAFF
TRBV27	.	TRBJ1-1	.	TGTGCCAGCAGGACAGAGCACCCGAACACTGAAGCTTTCTTT	CASRTEHPNTEAFF
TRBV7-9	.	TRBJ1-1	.	TGTGCCAGCAGCTTAGGTCAGGCCAACGGTCCGGTTATGAACACTGAAGCTTTCTTT	CASSLGQANGPVMNTEAFF
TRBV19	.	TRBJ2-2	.	TGTGCCAGTAGTATAGAGGGGGCAGTCGGGGAGCTGTTTTTT	CASSIEGAVGELFF
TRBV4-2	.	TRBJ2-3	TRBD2	TGTGCCAGCACCCTCCTAGCGGGGGGGCTGTCAGATACGCAGTATTTT	CASTLLAGGLSDTQYF
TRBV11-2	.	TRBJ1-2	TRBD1	TGTGCCAGCAGCCGGGACAGGGACTATGGCTACACCTTC	CASSRDRDYGYTF
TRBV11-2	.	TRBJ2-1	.	TGTGCCAGCAGCTTAGAGGGAGGAGAGCAGTTCTTC	CASSLEGGEQFF
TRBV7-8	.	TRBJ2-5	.	TGTGCCAGCAGCTTAGTCGGGGGGCTCCAAGAGACCCAGTACTTC	CASSLVGGLQETQYF
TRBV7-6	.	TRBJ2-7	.	TGTGCCAGCAGCGCAAAACAGGGTATCGTCGACGAGCAGTACTTC	CASSAKQGIVDEQYF
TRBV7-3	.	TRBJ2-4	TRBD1	TGTGCCAGCAGCATCGACAGGGGAAACATTCAGTACTTC	CASSIDRGNIQYF
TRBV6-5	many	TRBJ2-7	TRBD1	TGTGCCAGCACCGGGACAGGGTTTAATGAGCAGTACTTC	CASTGTGFNEQYF
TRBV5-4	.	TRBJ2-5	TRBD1	TGTGCCAGCAGCGTCGGACAGGGGGAGACCCAGTACTTC	CASSVGQGETQYF
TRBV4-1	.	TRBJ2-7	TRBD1	TGCGCCAGCAGCCAAGAGGTCTGGCAGGGGGTTCAAGAGCAGTACTTC	CASSQEVWQGVQEQYF